This note documents a single TCR beta chain sequence. Its antigen is unknown. This table comes from immunoSEQ multiplex PCR, and its TCRdb copy is limited to in-frame clones, with some not included. The sample yields around 160,000 clones, about 93% seen once. The germline V and J ends were trimmed by 3 bases and 3 bases, with 5 bases remaining between them. The CDR3 is made up of 12 amino acids. The sample belongs to a study of T cell responses to AZD1222 COVID-19 vaccine. Study background: Timing groups of about 4 and about 12 weeks for second doses were pooled.

Study outcomes and limitations: The repertoires were collected only after the peak T cell response. Spike as a whole was targeted by vaccine-associated CD4 TCRs, dominant at 160-218 and 743-854. Clonal diversity may have been underestimated in mostly white British donors.

The V gene is TRBV12-3 or TRBV12-4, the J gene TRBJ2-5; D is unclear. This specimen was peripheral blood, taken on day 0 of AZD1222 vaccination. This receptor was identified in an adult in good health. The CDR3, as DNA: TGTGCCAGCAGTTTTTTGAAAGAGACCCAGTACTTC. Its translation is CASSFLKETQYF.